The source of this T cell receptor (beta chain) is a study of blood T cell repertoires in COVID-19 (dated by TCRdb to about 2020). About the study as a whole: The collaborator samples originated in the United States, Italy and Spain and spanned the acute and convalescent phases of COVID-19. The material from the prospective study consisted of cDNA or gDNA derived from T cells, B-cell-depleted T cells, or PBMCs. Subjects who had been exposed to COVID-19, were actively infected with it, or had recovered from it provided the deeply sampled blood TCRbeta repertoires that made up the dataset. The repertoires were made available in a free public database intended to serve as a resource for research on the immune response to SARS-CoV-2. The samples were drawn from the first 160 participants of the ongoing ImmuneRACE study and from 1,254 subjects provided by 6 global collaborators. Nearly every sample came with metadata listing a de-identified subject ID, COVID-19 status, age in years and sex. Where available, HLA class I and class II types were taken from metadata supplied by the sample provider and were not determined by assay-based typing. What the authors observed across the whole study: The quantity of clinical and demographic metadata differed by source and by participant and was supplied without curation.

Comment on this clone: Its antigen is still unknown. The input lacks base qualities; no much larger clone sits a single base away.

TCRbeta CDR3 regions were amplified from genomic DNA using the immunoSEQ Assay, a bias-controlled multiplex PCR. For the original study's pipeline: Nucleated cell counts per sample were estimated from amplification of reference gene primers within the assay. To quantify the absolute abundance of each unique TCRbeta CDR3 rearrangement, sequence reads were collapsed and filtered. For each sample, productive Simpson clonality was calculated as the square root of Simpson's diversity index over productive rearrangements. TCRdb took this table from immuneACCESS and kept in-frame rearrangements with V and J called. Such tables lack part of the clones; where checked against another copy, unresolved V genes explain under half of the gap, and the rest is unexplained. V and J calls and clone size are given by that table; D and trimming were obtained from the DNA. The sample records roughly 310,000 clones, roughly 90% of which are singletons. Jointly, the top ten make up about 3.9% of the sample.

The collaborating institutions used their own protocols to collect whole blood in K2EDTA tubes. For TCRbeta analysis, collaborators shipped samples as frozen whole blood, isolated PBMCs, or DNA extracted from either of those sample types. The CDR3 goes from the cysteine to the phenylalanine over 11 residues. The read is trimmed to its CDR3 DNA, 33 bases read in frame from base 1. CDR1 and CDR2 were assigned from the germline V gene as SGHTS and YDEGEE. The trim is 9 bases for V and 4 bases for J, with a gap of 10 bases between the germline ends. The receptor was isolated from a woman in her 50s with active or convalescent COVID-19. The sequence is built from TRBV5-8 and TRBJ1-1; the D gene is unclear. The material sequenced was peripheral blood. The DNA reads as follows: TGTGCCACCCGAGGGCTCACTGAAGCTTTCTTT. The encoded protein is CATRGLTEAFF.